This record concerns one T cell receptor beta chain sequence. The antigen remains undetermined. The data originate from a study of T cell responses to AZD1222 COVID-19 vaccine. Regarding the study as a whole: Reports say nearly half of spike-specific TCRs go after unmutated variant regions. Baseline seropositivity occurred in only a handful of AZD1222 recipients. With two AZD1222 doses given, Spike-specific TCR breadth and depth both rose. Possibly, clonal diversity was underestimated; donors were largely white British and included more females.

The repertoire was sequenced with immunoSEQ multiplex PCR; TCRdb's copy has only in-frame clones and lacks some. The table has 200,000 or so clones, 80% to 90% seen once; the top ten hold 2.5% to 3%. The CDR3 has 14 amino acids. Trimming took 2 bases from V and 4 from J, leaving 12 bases between them. Germline V gene sequence: CDR1 MNHEY, CDR2 SVGEGT. The specimen was peripheral blood, collected on day 0 of MenACWY control vaccination. This rearrangement joins TRBV6-2 or TRBV6-3 to TRBJ2-7; D is unclear. The TCR sequence derives from an adult in good health. This chain's CDR3 is CASSYTDTSYEQYF. The CDR3 nucleotides are TGTGCCAGCAGTTACACCGACACCTCTTACGAGCAGTACTTC.